This T cell receptor (beta chain) was captured by sequencing in a study of blood T cell repertoires in COVID-19. After removal of 2 bases from V and 5 bases from J, the junction contained 2 bases not matched to a gene. Germline CDR1 SGHTA, CDR2 FQGNSA. This CDR3 has 15 amino acids. Using immunoSEQ multiplex PCR, the repertoire was profiled, and TCRdb retains in-frame clones only, with some absent. The repertoire holds 100,000 to 120,000 clones, with around 82% as singletons. The sequencing input was peripheral blood. The source is a woman aged 60-75 years with acute or convalescent COVID-19. The rearrangement links TRBV7-2 to TRBJ2-2; 10 positions agree with TRBD1. The CDR3 coding sequence is TGTGCCAGCAGCTTAAGGACAGGGGGGACCGGGGAGCTGTTTTTT. Translated: CASSLRTGGTGELFF. The variable domain in full, completed from reference TRBV7-2 and TRBJ2-2, reads GAGVSQSPSNKVTEKGKDVELRCDPISGHTALYWYRQSLGQGLEFLIYFQGNSAPDKSGLPSDRFSAERTGGSVSTLTIQRTQQEDSAVYLCASSLRTGGTGELFFGEGSRLTVL.